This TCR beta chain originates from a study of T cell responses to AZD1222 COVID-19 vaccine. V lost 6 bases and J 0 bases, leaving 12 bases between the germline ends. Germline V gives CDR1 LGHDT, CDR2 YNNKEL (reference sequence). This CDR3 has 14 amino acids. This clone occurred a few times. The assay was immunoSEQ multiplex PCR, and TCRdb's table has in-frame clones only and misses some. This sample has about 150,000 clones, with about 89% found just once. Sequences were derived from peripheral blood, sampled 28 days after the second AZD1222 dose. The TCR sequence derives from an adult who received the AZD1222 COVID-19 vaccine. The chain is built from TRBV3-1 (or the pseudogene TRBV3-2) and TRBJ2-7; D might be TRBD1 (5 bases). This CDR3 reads CASSQYRNSYEQYF. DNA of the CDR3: TGTGCCAGCAGTCAATACAGGAACTCCTACGAGCAGTACTTC.